Listed below are T cell receptor beta chains from one sample, sequenced in a study of post-analysis software for immune sequencing data. One entry per CDR3 protein results from TCRdb running MiXCR on the PCR reads. The sample has about 820,000 distinct CDR3 sequences, around 53% seen once; the top ten hold 4.6%. Sequenced input: blood. These receptors were obtained from a girl under 18 with multiple sclerosis. Each CDR3 is given with its conserved first and last residue. Fields, in order: CDR3 protein, CDR3 DNA, clone size, D gene, V gene, J gene. The D gene is left open where the match is weak. Clone size appears in some rows only: once, few, many, or a class for an expanded clone.

CDR3 protein: CASSYRSRGEDQPQHF; CDR3 DNA: TGTGCCAGCTCTTATCGGAGCAGGGGAGAAGATCAGCCCCAGCATTTT; clone size: -; D gene: -; V gene: TRBV27; J gene: TRBJ1-5
CDR3 protein: CASNRGNLETQYF; CDR3 DNA: TGTGCCAGCAACAGGGGAAACCTTGAGACCCAGTACTTC; clone size: -; D gene: TRBD1; V gene: TRBV14; J gene: TRBJ2-5
CDR3 protein: CASSLGVSGYGYTF; CDR3 DNA: TGTGCCAGCAGCTTGGGGGTTTCGGGCTATGGCTACACCTTC; clone size: -; D gene: -; V gene: TRBV5-5; J gene: TRBJ1-2
CDR3 protein: CASSLVEDPGGYTF; CDR3 DNA: TGTGCCAGCAGCTTAGTCGAGGACCCTGGCGGCTACACCTTC; clone size: once; D gene: -; V gene: TRBV7-9; J gene: TRBJ1-2
CDR3 protein: CASSPGTSGVISTDTQYF; CDR3 DNA: TGTGCCAGCAGCCCCGGGACTAGCGGGGTGATTAGCACAGATACGCAGTATTTT; clone size: -; D gene: TRBD2; V gene: TRBV7-2; J gene: TRBJ2-3
CDR3 protein: CASNTWQFALEAFF; CDR3 DNA: TGTGCCAGCAATACTTGGCAGTTTGCCCTCGAAGCTTTCTTT; clone size: few; D gene: -; V gene: TRBV12-3/TRBV12-4; J gene: TRBJ1-1
CDR3 protein: CASSSPDDSYEQYF; CDR3 DNA: TGTGCCAGCAGTTCCCCGGACGACTCCTACGAGCAGTACTTC; clone size: -; D gene: -; V gene: TRBV6-5; J gene: TRBJ2-7
CDR3 protein: CASSTLGDYEQYF; CDR3 DNA: TGTGCCAGCAGTACCCTCGGGGACTACGAGCAGTACTTC; clone size: few; D gene: -; V gene: TRBV27; J gene: TRBJ2-7
CDR3 protein: CASSLRTGRSDTQYF; CDR3 DNA: TGCGCCAGCAGCTTGAGGACAGGGAGGTCAGATACGCAGTATTTT; clone size: -; D gene: TRBD1; V gene: TRBV5-1; J gene: TRBJ2-3
CDR3 protein: CASSQDRTGGGYGYTF; CDR3 DNA: TGCGCCAGCAGCCAAGACCGGACAGGGGGCGGCTATGGCTACACCTTC; clone size: few; D gene: TRBD1; V gene: TRBV4-1; J gene: TRBJ1-2
CDR3 protein: CASSVGRDGAKNIQYF; CDR3 DNA: TGTGCCAGCAGTGTGGGCCGGGATGGGGCCAAAAACATTCAGTACTTC; clone size: few; D gene: -; V gene: TRBV6-1; J gene: TRBJ2-4
CDR3 protein: CATSRDPPGRQYF; CDR3 DNA: TGTGCCACCAGCAGAGATCCCCCGGGTAGGCAGTACTTC; clone size: -; D gene: -; V gene: TRBV15; J gene: TRBJ2-5
CDR3 protein: CASSAGRDPLRANVLTF; CDR3 DNA: TGTGCCAGCAGTGCTGGGAGGGATCCTCTTCGGGCCAACGTCCTGACTTTC; clone size: -; D gene: TRBD2; V gene: TRBV6-1; J gene: TRBJ2-6
CDR3 protein: CASSLPPGQGAPEETQYF; CDR3 DNA: TGTGCCAGCAGTCTGCCTCCGGGACAGGGGGCCCCCGAAGAGACCCAGTACTTC; clone size: few; D gene: TRBD1; V gene: TRBV28; J gene: TRBJ2-5
CDR3 protein: CASSPGPRYFQYF; CDR3 DNA: TGTGCCAGCAGCCCGGGACCGCGGTACTTTCAGTACTTC; clone size: -; D gene: -; V gene: TRBV27; J gene: TRBJ2-7
CDR3 protein: CASSVGGFAETQYF; CDR3 DNA: TGTGCCAGCAGCGTCGGAGGGTTTGCGGAGACCCAGTACTTC; clone size: -; D gene: -; V gene: TRBV9; J gene: TRBJ2-5
CDR3 protein: CASSSFGQGQETQYF; CDR3 DNA: TGTGCCAGCAGCTCTTTCGGGCAGGGACAAGAGACCCAGTACTTC; clone size: few; D gene: -; V gene: TRBV7-2; J gene: TRBJ2-5
CDR3 protein: CASSYLRPTTDTQYF; CDR3 DNA: TGTGCCAGCAGTTACTTACGGCCGACCACAGATACGCAGTATTTT; clone size: -; D gene: -; V gene: TRBV6-2/TRBV6-3; J gene: TRBJ2-3
CDR3 protein: CASTMGLAKTQYF; CDR3 DNA: TGTGCCAGCACCATGGGGCTAGCGAAGACCCAGTACTTC; clone size: few; D gene: -; V gene: TRBV11-3; J gene: TRBJ2-5
CDR3 protein: CAISGGQPKQETQYF; CDR3 DNA: TGTGCCATCAGCGGGGGACAGCCAAAACAAGAGACCCAGTACTTC; clone size: -; D gene: -; V gene: TRBV10-3; J gene: TRBJ2-5
CDR3 protein: CAWSEGGGTDTQYF; CDR3 DNA: TGTGCCTGGAGTGAAGGGGGGGGCACAGATACGCAGTATTTT; clone size: -; D gene: -; V gene: TRBV30; J gene: TRBJ2-3
CDR3 protein: CSAGDGQVGYTF; CDR3 DNA: TGCAGTGCCGGTGACGGACAGGTTGGCTACACCTTC; clone size: -; D gene: TRBD1; V gene: TRBV20-1; J gene: TRBJ1-2
CDR3 protein: CSVEFSQETQYF; CDR3 DNA: TGCAGCGTTGAGTTCAGCCAAGAGACCCAGTACTTC; clone size: -; D gene: -; V gene: TRBV29-1; J gene: TRBJ2-5
CDR3 protein: CASSQETRASTDTQYF; CDR3 DNA: TGCGCCAGCAGCCAAGAAACTCGGGCTAGCACAGATACGCAGTATTTT; clone size: -; D gene: -; V gene: TRBV4-1; J gene: TRBJ2-3
CDR3 protein: CANSSPNYGYTF; CDR3 DNA: TGTGCCAACAGCTCCCCTAACTATGGCTACACCTTC; clone size: -; D gene: -; V gene: TRBV5-4; J gene: TRBJ1-2
CDR3 protein: CASSEYPGSTDTQYF; CDR3 DNA: TGTGCCAGCAGCGAATACCCGGGAAGCACAGATACGCAGTATTTT; clone size: -; D gene: -; V gene: TRBV9; J gene: TRBJ2-3
CDR3 protein: CSVESGRTYEQYF; CDR3 DNA: TGCAGCGTTGAATCGGGCAGAACCTACGAGCAGTACTTC; clone size: many; D gene: -; V gene: TRBV29-1; J gene: TRBJ2-7
CDR3 protein: CASSPWTSVVEQYF; CDR3 DNA: TGTGCCAGCAGCCCATGGACTAGCGTCGTCGAGCAGTACTTC; clone size: many; D gene: TRBD2; V gene: TRBV7-2; J gene: TRBJ2-7
CDR3 protein: CSVELNYGYTF; CDR3 DNA: TGCAGCGTTGAATTAAACTATGGCTACACCTTC; clone size: few; D gene: -; V gene: TRBV29-1; J gene: TRBJ1-2
CDR3 protein: CASSETVSYNEQFF; CDR3 DNA: TGTGCCAGCAGCGAGACGGTCTCCTACAATGAGCAGTTCTTC; clone size: few; D gene: -; V gene: TRBV7-9; J gene: TRBJ2-1
CDR3 protein: CASSFSHEQFF; CDR3 DNA: TGTGCCAGCAGCTTTTCACACGAGCAGTTCTTC; clone size: -; D gene: -; V gene: TRBV7-2; J gene: TRBJ2-1
CDR3 protein: CASSSTSWVTDSYEQYF; CDR3 DNA: TGCGCCAGCAGCTCTACCTCGTGGGTCACAGACTCCTACGAGCAGTACTTC; clone size: -; D gene: -; V gene: TRBV5-1; J gene: TRBJ2-7
CDR3 protein: CASSPKRTGVYGYTF; CDR3 DNA: TGTGCCAGCAGTCCTAAACGGACAGGGGTTTATGGCTACACCTTC; clone size: -; D gene: TRBD1; V gene: TRBV5-6; J gene: TRBJ1-2
CDR3 protein: CASSRSAGALIAKNIQYF; CDR3 DNA: TGTGCCAGCAGCCGATCAGCGGGAGCTTTGATAGCCAAAAACATTCAGTACTTC; clone size: once; D gene: TRBD2; V gene: TRBV3-1; J gene: TRBJ2-4
CDR3 protein: CAGSLEPIGAEAFF; CDR3 DNA: TGCGCCGGCAGCTTGGAGCCAATCGGGGCTGAAGCTTTCTTT; clone size: few; D gene: -; V gene: TRBV5-1; J gene: TRBJ1-1
CDR3 protein: CASSLGRPNQPQHF; CDR3 DNA: TGTGCCAGCAGTTTAGGCCGTCCAAATCAGCCCCAGCATTTT; clone size: few; D gene: -; V gene: TRBV27; J gene: TRBJ1-5
CDR3 protein: CASSVEGYSYNEQFF; CDR3 DNA: TGTGCCAGCAGCGTAGAAGGTTACTCCTACAATGAGCAGTTCTTC; clone size: -; D gene: -; V gene: TRBV9; J gene: TRBJ2-1
CDR3 protein: CSVELWDRTYEQYF; CDR3 DNA: TGCAGCGTTGAATTATGGGACAGGACCTACGAGCAGTACTTC; clone size: -; D gene: TRBD1; V gene: TRBV29-1; J gene: TRBJ2-7
CDR3 protein: CASSQRANWDTQYF; CDR3 DNA: TGCGCCAGCAGCCAGAGGGCCAATTGGGATACGCAGTATTTT; clone size: -; D gene: -; V gene: TRBV4-1; J gene: TRBJ2-3
CDR3 protein: CASSAGTGWVSSYNEQFF; CDR3 DNA: TGTGCCAGCAGCGCCGGGACAGGGTGGGTCAGCTCCTACAATGAGCAGTTCTTC; clone size: -; D gene: TRBD1; V gene: TRBV7-3; J gene: TRBJ2-1
CDR3 protein: CASSFMDRPQETQYF; CDR3 DNA: TGCGCCAGCAGCTTCATGGACAGGCCCCAAGAGACCCAGTACTTC; clone size: few; D gene: TRBD1; V gene: TRBV5-1; J gene: TRBJ2-5
CDR3 protein: CASSLEGLAGGMLMQYF; CDR3 DNA: TGCGCCAGCAGCTTGGAGGGTCTAGCGGGAGGAATGCTCATGCAGTATTTT; clone size: -; D gene: TRBD2; V gene: TRBV5-1; J gene: TRBJ2-3
CDR3 protein: CASSVTGQINYGYTF; CDR3 DNA: TGTGCCAGCAGCGTCACTGGACAGATCAACTATGGCTACACCTTC; clone size: -; D gene: -; V gene: TRBV11-2; J gene: TRBJ1-2
CDR3 protein: CASSSHNEQYF; CDR3 DNA: TGTGCCAGCAGCTCGCACAATGAGCAGTACTTC; clone size: -; D gene: -; V gene: TRBV7-3; J gene: TRBJ2-7
CDR3 protein: CSASRGGGFTGELFF; CDR3 DNA: TGCAGTGCTAGTCGGGGAGGTGGCTTCACCGGGGAGCTGTTTTTT; clone size: -; D gene: -; V gene: TRBV20-1; J gene: TRBJ2-2
CDR3 protein: CASSQDRLYTQYF; CDR3 DNA: TGTGCCAGCAGCCAAGATCGACTGTATACGCAGTATTTT; clone size: -; D gene: -; V gene: TRBV3-1; J gene: TRBJ2-3
CDR3 protein: CATSVGGNEQFF; CDR3 DNA: TGTGCCACCAGCGTAGGGGGCAATGAGCAGTTCTTC; clone size: -; D gene: -; V gene: TRBV24-1; J gene: TRBJ2-1
CDR3 protein: CASSLQGLGNQPQHF; CDR3 DNA: TGTGCCAGCAGCTTACAGGGCCTAGGCAATCAGCCCCAGCATTTT; clone size: -; D gene: -; V gene: TRBV7-2; J gene: TRBJ1-5
CDR3 protein: CASRDRTYEQYF; CDR3 DNA: TGTGCCAGCAGGGACCGTACCTACGAGCAGTACTTC; clone size: -; D gene: -; V gene: TRBV2; J gene: TRBJ2-7
CDR3 protein: CASSPGPSFTDTQYF; CDR3 DNA: TGTGCCAGCAGCCCCGGGCCCAGCTTCACAGATACGCAGTATTTT; clone size: few; D gene: -; V gene: TRBV6-5; J gene: TRBJ2-3
CDR3 protein: CASKPSGVVNEQFF; CDR3 DNA: TGTGCCAGCAAACCCTCTGGGGTGGTGAATGAGCAGTTCTTC; clone size: few; D gene: -; V gene: TRBV12-3/TRBV12-4; J gene: TRBJ2-1
CDR3 protein: CASRGQGGVGNEQFF; CDR3 DNA: TGTGCCAGCAGGGGACAGGGCGGCGTGGGCAATGAGCAGTTCTTC; clone size: -; D gene: TRBD1; V gene: TRBV6-5; J gene: TRBJ2-1
CDR3 protein: CASSQVTGPPSGHNEQFF; CDR3 DNA: TGTGCCAGCAGCCAAGTGACAGGGCCGCCGTCGGGTCACAATGAGCAGTTCTTC; clone size: -; D gene: TRBD1; V gene: TRBV14; J gene: TRBJ2-1
CDR3 protein: CASSSSISGYTF; CDR3 DNA: TGTGCCAGCAGTTCCTCGATCTCCGGCTACACCTTC; clone size: -; D gene: -; V gene: TRBV12-3/TRBV12-4; J gene: TRBJ1-2
CDR3 protein: CASSQDMGGGYEQYF; CDR3 DNA: TGCGCCAGCAGCCAAGATATGGGCGGGGGCTACGAGCAGTACTTC; clone size: -; D gene: TRBD2; V gene: TRBV4-1; J gene: TRBJ2-7